A selection of T cell receptor beta chains follows, all from one sample in a study of CD8 T cells in ankylosing spondylitis. TCRdb itself ran the 5' RACE reads through MiXCR, one entry per CDR3 protein. The sample carries about 200,000 distinct CDR3 sequences, 9.5% to 15% recorded once. The specimen sequenced was blood, either unsorted or a sorted T cell fraction (not recorded which). The receptors derive from a male donor with ankylosing spondylitis or in good health (not recorded which). The CDR3 runs from the conserved cysteine through the conserved F or W. The order of the fields is CDR3 protein, CDR3 DNA, V gene, D gene, clone size, J gene. D genes are given only for firm matches. Rows may omit the clone size; those that give it use once, few, many or a size class.

CDR3aa: CASNYLAAGAGVFNNEQFF
CDR3nt: TGTGCCAGCAACTATCTCGCAGCGGGGGCCGGGGTATTTAACAATGAGCAGTTCTTC
v_gene: TRBV11-1
d_gene: TRBD2
abundance: .
j_gene: TRBJ2-1

CDR3aa: CASSHLEGVLQETQYF
CDR3nt: TGTGCCAGCAGCCATTTAGAGGGGGTCTTGCAAGAGACCCAGTACTTC
v_gene: TRBV4-2
d_gene: .
abundance: many
j_gene: TRBJ2-5

CDR3aa: CASRLSGTNTGELFF
CDR3nt: TGTGCCAGTAGGCTAAGCGGGACGAACACCGGGGAGCTGTTTTTT
v_gene: TRBV19
d_gene: TRBD2
abundance: few
j_gene: TRBJ2-2

CDR3aa: CASSLVALAVGGQFF
CDR3nt: TGTGCCAGCAGTTTAGTGGCACTAGCGGTCGGCGGGCAGTTCTTC
v_gene: TRBV12-3/TRBV12-4
d_gene: TRBD2
abundance: .
j_gene: TRBJ2-1

CDR3aa: CASSQAGTYPNIYGYTF
CDR3nt: TGTGCCAGCAGCCAGGCCGGGACCTACCCGAACATCTATGGCTACACCTTC
v_gene: TRBV3-1
d_gene: .
abundance: .
j_gene: TRBJ1-2

CDR3aa: CASSLYPGVGEQYF
CDR3nt: TGCGCCAGCAGCTTGTACCCAGGGGTAGGCGAGCAGTACTTC
v_gene: TRBV5-1
d_gene: .
abundance: .
j_gene: TRBJ2-7

CDR3aa: CSVELLAEQFF
CDR3nt: TGCAGCGTTGAGCTTCTAGCGGAGCAGTTCTTC
v_gene: TRBV29-1
d_gene: .
abundance: .
j_gene: TRBJ2-1

CDR3aa: CASSLGTSGRSGGELFF
CDR3nt: TGCGCCAGCAGCCTGGGGACTAGCGGGAGAAGTGGCGGGGAGCTGTTTTTT
v_gene: TRBV5-1
d_gene: TRBD2
abundance: few
j_gene: TRBJ2-2

CDR3aa: CASSLELDTQYF
CDR3nt: TGTGCCAGCAGCTTGGAGCTAGATACGCAGTATTTT
v_gene: TRBV5-5
d_gene: .
abundance: .
j_gene: TRBJ2-3

CDR3aa: CASSLRADSYEQYF
CDR3nt: TGTGCCAGCAGTTTAAGGGCGGACTCCTACGAGCAGTACTTC
v_gene: TRBV12-3/TRBV12-4
d_gene: .
abundance: many
j_gene: TRBJ2-7

CDR3aa: CASSYRAGVDTEAFF
CDR3nt: TGCGCCAGCAGCTACCGGGCCGGGGTGGACACTGAAGCTTTCTTT
v_gene: TRBV5-1
d_gene: .
abundance: many
j_gene: TRBJ1-1

CDR3aa: CSVDTSTLEAFF
CDR3nt: TGCAGCGTTGACACCTCGACCCTTGAAGCTTTCTTT
v_gene: TRBV29-1
d_gene: .
abundance: few
j_gene: TRBJ1-1

CDR3aa: CASTPDQSSYNEQFF
CDR3nt: TGTGCCAGTACCCCTGACCAGAGCTCCTACAATGAGCAGTTCTTC
v_gene: TRBV19
d_gene: .
abundance: .
j_gene: TRBJ2-1

CDR3aa: CAWNSPVGFSGANVLTF
CDR3nt: TGTGCCTGGAACTCACCTGTAGGGTTCTCTGGGGCCAACGTCCTGACTTTC
v_gene: TRBV30
d_gene: .
abundance: few
j_gene: TRBJ2-6

CDR3aa: CASSVEGSYTEAFF
CDR3nt: TGTGCCAGCAGCGTAGAGGGCAGTTACACTGAAGCTTTCTTT
v_gene: TRBV9
d_gene: .
abundance: few
j_gene: TRBJ1-1

CDR3aa: CASSYSKPGRISTDTQYF
CDR3nt: TGTGCCAGCAGTTATTCAAAACCGGGACGAATAAGCACAGATACGCAGTATTTT
v_gene: TRBV6-9
d_gene: .
abundance: .
j_gene: TRBJ2-3

CDR3aa: CASGRQALGTEAFF
CDR3nt: TGTGCCAGCGGGAGACAGGCCCTTGGGACTGAAGCTTTCTTT
v_gene: TRBV27
d_gene: .
abundance: many
j_gene: TRBJ1-1

CDR3aa: CASSAGPGQGYEQYF
CDR3nt: TGTGCCAGCAGCGCCGGACCGGGACAGGGGTACGAGCAGTACTTC
v_gene: TRBV7-2
d_gene: TRBD1
abundance: .
j_gene: TRBJ2-7

CDR3aa: CASSQDPTGAAYEQYF
CDR3nt: TGCGCCAGCAGCCAAGATCCGACGGGGGCGGCCTACGAGCAGTACTTC
v_gene: TRBV4-1
d_gene: .
abundance: few
j_gene: TRBJ2-7

CDR3aa: CASSQDLSGFDVSEQYF
CDR3nt: TGTGCCAGCAGCCAAGATCTGAGCGGCTTTGACGTTTCCGAGCAGTACTTC
v_gene: TRBV3-1
d_gene: .
abundance: many
j_gene: TRBJ2-7

CDR3aa: CSAALRGDTQYF
CDR3nt: TGCAGTGCCGCGCTTCGAGGGGATACGCAGTATTTT
v_gene: TRBV20-1
d_gene: .
abundance: .
j_gene: TRBJ2-3

CDR3aa: CASSAFSGNTIYF
CDR3nt: TGTGCCAGTAGTGCCTTCTCGGGAAACACCATATATTTT
v_gene: TRBV19
d_gene: .
abundance: .
j_gene: TRBJ1-3